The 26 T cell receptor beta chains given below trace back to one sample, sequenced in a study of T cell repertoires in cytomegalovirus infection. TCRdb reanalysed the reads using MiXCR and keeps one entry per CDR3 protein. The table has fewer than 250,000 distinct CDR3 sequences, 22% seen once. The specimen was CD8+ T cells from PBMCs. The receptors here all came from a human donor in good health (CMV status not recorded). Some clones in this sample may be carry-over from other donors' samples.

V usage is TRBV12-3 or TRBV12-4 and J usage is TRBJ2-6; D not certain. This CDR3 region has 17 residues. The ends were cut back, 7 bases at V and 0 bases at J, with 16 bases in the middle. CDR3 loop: CASTSPNWSSGANVLTF. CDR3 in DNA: TGTGCCAGCACCTCCCCCAACTGGTCCTCTGGGGCCAACGTCCTGACTTTC.

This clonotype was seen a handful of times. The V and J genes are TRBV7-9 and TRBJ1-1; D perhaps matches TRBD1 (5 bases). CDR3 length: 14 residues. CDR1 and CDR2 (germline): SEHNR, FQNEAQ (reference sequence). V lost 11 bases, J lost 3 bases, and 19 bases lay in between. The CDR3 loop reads CACGTQGDYTEAFF. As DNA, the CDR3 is TGTGCCTGCGGGACTCAGGGAGACTACACTGAAGCTTTCTTT.

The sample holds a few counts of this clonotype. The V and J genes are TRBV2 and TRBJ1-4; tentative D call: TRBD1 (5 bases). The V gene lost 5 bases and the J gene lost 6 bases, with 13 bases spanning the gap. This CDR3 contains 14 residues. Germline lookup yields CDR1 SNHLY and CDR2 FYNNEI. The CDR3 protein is CASSTRDLDEKLFF. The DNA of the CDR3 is TGTGCCAGCAGTACCAGGGATTTAGATGAAAAACTGTTTTTT.

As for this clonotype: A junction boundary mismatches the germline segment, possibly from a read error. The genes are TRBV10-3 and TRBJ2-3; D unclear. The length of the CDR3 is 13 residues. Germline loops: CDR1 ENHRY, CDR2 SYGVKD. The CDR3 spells CAISKSLRGTQYF. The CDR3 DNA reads TGTGCCATCAGTAAGTCTCTAAGAGGTACGCAGTATTTT.

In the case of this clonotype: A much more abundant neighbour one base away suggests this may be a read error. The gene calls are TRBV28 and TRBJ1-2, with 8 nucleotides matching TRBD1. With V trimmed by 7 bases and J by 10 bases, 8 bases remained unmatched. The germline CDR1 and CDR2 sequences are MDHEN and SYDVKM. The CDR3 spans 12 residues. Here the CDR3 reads CASIGTGVVYTF. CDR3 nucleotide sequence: TGTGCCAGCATTGGGACAGGCGTAGTCTACACCTTC.

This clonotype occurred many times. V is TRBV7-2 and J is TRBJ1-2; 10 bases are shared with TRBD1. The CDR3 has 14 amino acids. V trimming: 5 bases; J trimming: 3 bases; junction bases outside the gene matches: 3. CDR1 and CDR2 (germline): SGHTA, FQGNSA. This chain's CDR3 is CASSTGTGDYGYTF. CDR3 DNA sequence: TGTGCCAGCAGCACCGGGACAGGGGACTATGGCTACACCTTC. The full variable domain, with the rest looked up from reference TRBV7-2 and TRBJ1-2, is GAGVSQSPSNKVTEKGKDVELRCDPISGHTALYWYRQSLGQGLEFLIYFQGNSAPDKSGLPSDRFSAERTGGSVSTLTIQRTQQEDSAVYLCASSTGTGDYGYTFGSGTRLTVV.

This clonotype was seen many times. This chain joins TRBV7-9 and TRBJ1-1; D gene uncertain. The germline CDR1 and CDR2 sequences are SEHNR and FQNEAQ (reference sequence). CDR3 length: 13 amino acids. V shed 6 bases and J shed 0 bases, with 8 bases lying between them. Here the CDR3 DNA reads TGTGCCAGCAGTAGTGCCCTGAACACTGAAGCTTTCTTT. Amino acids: CASSSALNTEAFF. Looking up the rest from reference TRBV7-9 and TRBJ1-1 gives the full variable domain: DTGVSQNPRHKITKRGQNVTFRCDPISEHNRLYWYRQTLGQGPEFLTYFQNEAQLEKSRLLSDRFSAERPKGSFSTLEIQRTEQGDSAMYLCASSSALNTEAFFGQGTRLTVV.

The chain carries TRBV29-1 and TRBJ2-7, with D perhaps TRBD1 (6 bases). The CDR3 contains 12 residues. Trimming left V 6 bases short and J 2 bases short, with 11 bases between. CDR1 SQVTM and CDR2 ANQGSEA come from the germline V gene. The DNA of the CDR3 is TGCAGCGTCGAGAAGGGGGCCTACGAGCAGTACTTC. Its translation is CSVEKGAYEQYF.

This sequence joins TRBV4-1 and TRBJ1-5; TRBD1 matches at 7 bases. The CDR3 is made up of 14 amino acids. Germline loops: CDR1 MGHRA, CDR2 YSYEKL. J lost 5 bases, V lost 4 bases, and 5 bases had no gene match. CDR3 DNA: TGCGCCAGCAGCCTAACAGGGGTGGATCAGCCCCAGCATTTT. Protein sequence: CASSLTGVDQPQHF.

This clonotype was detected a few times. CDR3 sequence: CASSLSSRIWTNEKLFF. The CDR3 bases are TGTGCCAGCAGTTTATCATCCCGGATATGGACGAATGAAAAACTGTTTTTT. The chain recombines TRBV28 with TRBJ1-4, with D unclear. Germline CDR1 reads MDHEN; CDR2 reads SYDVKM. The germline V and J ends were trimmed by 1 base and 5 bases, with 17 bases remaining between them. This CDR3 has 17 amino acids.

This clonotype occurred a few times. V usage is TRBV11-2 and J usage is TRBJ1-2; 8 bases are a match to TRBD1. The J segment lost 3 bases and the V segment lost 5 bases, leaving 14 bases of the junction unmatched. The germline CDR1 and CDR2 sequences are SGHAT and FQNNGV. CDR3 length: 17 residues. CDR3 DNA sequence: TGTGCCAGCAGCCTCTACAGTTGGGACAGGCCTTACTATGGCTACACCTTC. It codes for CASSLYSWDRPYYGYTF.

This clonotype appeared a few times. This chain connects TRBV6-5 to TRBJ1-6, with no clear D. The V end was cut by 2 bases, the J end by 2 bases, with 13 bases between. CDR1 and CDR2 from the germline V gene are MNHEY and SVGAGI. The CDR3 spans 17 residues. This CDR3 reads CASSYIREWTYNSPLHF. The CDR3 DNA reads TGTGCCAGCAGTTACATTCGTGAGTGGACCTATAATTCACCCCTCCACTTT.

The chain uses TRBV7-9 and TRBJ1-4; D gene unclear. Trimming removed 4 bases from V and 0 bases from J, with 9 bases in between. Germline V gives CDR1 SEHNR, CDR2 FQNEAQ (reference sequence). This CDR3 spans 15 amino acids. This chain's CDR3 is CASSSLGATNEKLFF. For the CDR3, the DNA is TGTGCCAGCAGCTCCCTCGGCGCAACTAATGAAAAACTGTTTTTT.

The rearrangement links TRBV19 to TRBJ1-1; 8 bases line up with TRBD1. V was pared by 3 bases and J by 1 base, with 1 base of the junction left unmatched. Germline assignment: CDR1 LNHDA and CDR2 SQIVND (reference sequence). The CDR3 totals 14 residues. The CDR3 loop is CASSIDRGNTEAFF. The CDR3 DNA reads TGTGCCAGTAGTATCGACAGGGGGAACACTGAAGCTTTCTTT.

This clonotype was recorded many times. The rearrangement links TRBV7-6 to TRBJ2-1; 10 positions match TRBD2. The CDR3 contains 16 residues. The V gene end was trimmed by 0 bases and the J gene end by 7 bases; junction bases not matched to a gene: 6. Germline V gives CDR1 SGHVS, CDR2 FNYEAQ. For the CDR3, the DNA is TGTGCCAGCAGCTTAGCCCCTAGCGGGGGTAGTAATGAGCAGTTCTTC. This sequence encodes CASSLAPSGGSNEQFF.

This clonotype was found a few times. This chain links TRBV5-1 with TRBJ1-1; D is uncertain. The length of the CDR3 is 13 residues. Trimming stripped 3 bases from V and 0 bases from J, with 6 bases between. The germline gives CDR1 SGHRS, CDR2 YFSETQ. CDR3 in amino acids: CASSSAMNTEAFF. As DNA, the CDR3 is TGCGCCAGCAGCTCCGCCATGAACACTGAAGCTTTCTTT. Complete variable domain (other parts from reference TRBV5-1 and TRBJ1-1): KAGVTQTPRYLIKTRGQQVTLSCSPISGHRSVSWYQQTPGQGLQFLFEYFSETQRNKGNFPGRFSGRQFSNSRSEMNVSTLELGDSALYLCASSSAMNTEAFFGQGTRLTVV.

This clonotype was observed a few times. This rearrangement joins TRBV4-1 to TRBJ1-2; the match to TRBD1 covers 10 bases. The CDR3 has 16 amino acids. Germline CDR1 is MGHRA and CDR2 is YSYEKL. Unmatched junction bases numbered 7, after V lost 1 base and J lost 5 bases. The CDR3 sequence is CASSQATGTGVYGYTF. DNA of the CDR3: TGCGCCAGCAGCCAAGCGACCGGGACAGGGGTGTATGGCTACACCTTC.

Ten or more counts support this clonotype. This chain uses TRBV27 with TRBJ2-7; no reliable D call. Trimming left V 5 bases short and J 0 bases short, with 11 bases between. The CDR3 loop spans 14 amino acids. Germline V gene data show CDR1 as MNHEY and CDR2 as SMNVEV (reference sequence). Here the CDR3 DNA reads TGTGCCAGCAGTCCCTCTAGGAGCTCCTACGAGCAGTACTTC. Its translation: CASSPSRSSYEQYF.

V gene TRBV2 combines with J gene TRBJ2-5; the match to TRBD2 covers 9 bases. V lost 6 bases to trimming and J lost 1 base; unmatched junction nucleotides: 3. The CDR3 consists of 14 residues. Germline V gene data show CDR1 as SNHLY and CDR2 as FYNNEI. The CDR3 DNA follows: TGTGCCAGCAGGGCTAGCGGGGCCCAAGAGACCCAGTACTTC. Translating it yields CASRASGAQETQYF.

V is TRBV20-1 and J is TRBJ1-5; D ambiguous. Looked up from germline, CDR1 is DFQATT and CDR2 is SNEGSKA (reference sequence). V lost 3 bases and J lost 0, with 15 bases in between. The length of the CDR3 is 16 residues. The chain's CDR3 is CSASSTARNSNQPQHF. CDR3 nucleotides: TGCAGTGCTAGTAGTACAGCCAGGAATAGCAATCAGCCCCAGCATTTT.

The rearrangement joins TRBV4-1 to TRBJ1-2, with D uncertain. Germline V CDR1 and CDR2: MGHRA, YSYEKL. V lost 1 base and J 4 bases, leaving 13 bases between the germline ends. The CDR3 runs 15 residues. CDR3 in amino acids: CASSQGLETAYGYTF. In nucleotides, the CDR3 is TGCGCCAGCAGCCAAGGTCTCGAGACGGCCTATGGCTACACCTTC.

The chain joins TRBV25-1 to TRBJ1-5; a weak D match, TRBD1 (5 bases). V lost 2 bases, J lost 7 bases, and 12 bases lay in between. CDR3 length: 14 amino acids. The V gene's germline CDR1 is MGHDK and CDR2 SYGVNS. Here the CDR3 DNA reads TGTGCCAGCAGTGAAAACCTGGGGACCCAGCCCCAGCATTTT. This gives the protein CASSENLGTQPQHF.

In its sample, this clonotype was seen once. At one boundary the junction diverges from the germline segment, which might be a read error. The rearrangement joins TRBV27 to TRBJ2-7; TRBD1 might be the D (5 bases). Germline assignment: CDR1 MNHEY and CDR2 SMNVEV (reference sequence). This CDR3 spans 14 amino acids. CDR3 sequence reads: CANSTRTSRSEQYF. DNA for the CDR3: TGTGCCAACAGTACTCGGACAAGCCGCTCCGAGCAGTACTTC.

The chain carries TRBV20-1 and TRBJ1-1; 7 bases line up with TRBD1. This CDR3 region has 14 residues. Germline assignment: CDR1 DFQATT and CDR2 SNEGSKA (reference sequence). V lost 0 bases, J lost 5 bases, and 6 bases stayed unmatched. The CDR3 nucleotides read TGCAGTGCTAGAGATAGAGACAGGGTGACTGAAGCTTTCTTT. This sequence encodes CSARDRDRVTEAFF.

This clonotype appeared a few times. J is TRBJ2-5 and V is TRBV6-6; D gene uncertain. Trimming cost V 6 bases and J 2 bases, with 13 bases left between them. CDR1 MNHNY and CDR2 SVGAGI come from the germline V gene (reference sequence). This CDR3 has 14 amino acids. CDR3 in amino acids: CASSPSNIQETQYF. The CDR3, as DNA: TGTGCCAGCAGCCCCTCCAATATACAAGAGACCCAGTACTTC.

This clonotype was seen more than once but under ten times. The CDR3 coding sequence is TGTGCCAGCAGTCCCAGCGGGGGGGCCGGCTACAATGAGCAGTTCTTC. It codes for CASSPSGGAGYNEQFF. V gene TRBV7-8 combines with J gene TRBJ2-1, with TRBD2 matching 10 bases. V shed 6 bases, J shed 3 bases, and the junction held 8 bases outside the gene matches. CDR1 SGHVS and CDR2 FQNEAQ come from the germline V gene. This CDR3 region has 16 residues.